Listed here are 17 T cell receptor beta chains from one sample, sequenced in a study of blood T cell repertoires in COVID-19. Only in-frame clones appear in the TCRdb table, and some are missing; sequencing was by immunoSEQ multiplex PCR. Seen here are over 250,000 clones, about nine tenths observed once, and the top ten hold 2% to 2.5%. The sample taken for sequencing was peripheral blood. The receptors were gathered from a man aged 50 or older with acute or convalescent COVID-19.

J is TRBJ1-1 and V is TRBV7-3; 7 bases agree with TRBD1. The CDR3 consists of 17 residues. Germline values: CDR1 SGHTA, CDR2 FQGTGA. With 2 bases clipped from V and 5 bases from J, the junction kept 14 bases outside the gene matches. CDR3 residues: CASSLLRVTGAGTEAFF. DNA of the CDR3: TGTGCCAGCAGCTTATTGCGGGTAACAGGGGCGGGTACTGAAGCTTTCTTT. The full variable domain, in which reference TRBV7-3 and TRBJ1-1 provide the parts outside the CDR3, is GAGVSQTPSNKVTEKGKYVELRCDPISGHTALYWYRQSLGQGPEFLIYFQGTGAADDSGLPNDRFFAVRPEGSVSTLKIQRTERGDSAVYLCASSLLRVTGAGTEAFFGQGTRLTVV.

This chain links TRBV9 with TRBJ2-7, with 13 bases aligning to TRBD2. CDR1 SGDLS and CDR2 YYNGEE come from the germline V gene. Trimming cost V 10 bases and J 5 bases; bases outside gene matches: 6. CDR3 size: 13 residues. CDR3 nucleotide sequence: TGTGCCGCTGGACTAGCGGGGGAGCACGAGCAGTACTTC. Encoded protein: CAAGLAGEHEQYF.

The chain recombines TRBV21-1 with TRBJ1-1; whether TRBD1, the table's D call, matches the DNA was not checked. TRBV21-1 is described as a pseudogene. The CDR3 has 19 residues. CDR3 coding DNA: TGTGCCAGCAGCGTCCCGGGTGGAGGACAGGGGACGATGAACACTGAAGCTTTCTTT. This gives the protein CASSVPGGGQGTMNTEAFF.

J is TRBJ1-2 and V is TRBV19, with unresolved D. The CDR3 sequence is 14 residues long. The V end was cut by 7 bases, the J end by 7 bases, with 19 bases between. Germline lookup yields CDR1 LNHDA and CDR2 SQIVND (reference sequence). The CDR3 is CASIPVPTAGGYTF. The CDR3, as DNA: TGTGCCAGTATCCCCGTCCCCACAGCTGGTGGCTACACCTTC.

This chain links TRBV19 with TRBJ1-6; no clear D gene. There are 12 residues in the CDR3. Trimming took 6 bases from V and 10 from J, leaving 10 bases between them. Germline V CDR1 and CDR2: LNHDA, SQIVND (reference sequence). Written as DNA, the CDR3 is TGTGCCAGTAGCATGGGCACCTCACCCCTCCACTTT. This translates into CASSMGTSPLHF.

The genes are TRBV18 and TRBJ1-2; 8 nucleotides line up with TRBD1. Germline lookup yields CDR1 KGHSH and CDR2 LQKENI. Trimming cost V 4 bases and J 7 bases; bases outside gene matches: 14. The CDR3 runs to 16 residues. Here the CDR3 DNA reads TGTGCCAGCTCACGGACAGGGACGGAAAGGCGCCTTGGCTACACCTTC. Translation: CASSRTGTERRLGYTF.

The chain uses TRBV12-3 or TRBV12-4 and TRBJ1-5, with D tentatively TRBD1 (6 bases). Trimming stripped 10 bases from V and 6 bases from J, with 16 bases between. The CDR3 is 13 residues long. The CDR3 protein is CATMGGAGQPQHF. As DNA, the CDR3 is TGTGCCACCATGGGGGGGGCGGGTCAGCCCCAGCATTTT.

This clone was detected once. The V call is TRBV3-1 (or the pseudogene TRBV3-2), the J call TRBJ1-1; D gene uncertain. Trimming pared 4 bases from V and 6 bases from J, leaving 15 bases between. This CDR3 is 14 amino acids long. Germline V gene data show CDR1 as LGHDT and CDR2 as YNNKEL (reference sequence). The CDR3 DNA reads TGTGCCAGCAGCCCCCCGGGAGGGTTCGCTGAAGCTTTCTTT. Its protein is CASSPPGGFAEAFF.

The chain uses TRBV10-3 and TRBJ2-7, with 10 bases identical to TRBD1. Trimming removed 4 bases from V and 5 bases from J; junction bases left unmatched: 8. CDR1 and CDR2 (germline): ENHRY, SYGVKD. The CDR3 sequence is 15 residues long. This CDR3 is CAISATGTGVHEQYF. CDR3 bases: TGTGCCATCAGTGCGACCGGGACAGGGGTACACGAGCAGTACTTC.

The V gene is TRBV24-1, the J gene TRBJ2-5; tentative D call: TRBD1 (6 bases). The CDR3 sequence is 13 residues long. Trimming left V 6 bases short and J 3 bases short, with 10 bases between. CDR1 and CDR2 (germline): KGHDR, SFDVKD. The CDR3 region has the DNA TGTGCCACCAGTACTCCAGGGGAAGAGACCCAGTACTTC. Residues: CATSTPGEETQYF.

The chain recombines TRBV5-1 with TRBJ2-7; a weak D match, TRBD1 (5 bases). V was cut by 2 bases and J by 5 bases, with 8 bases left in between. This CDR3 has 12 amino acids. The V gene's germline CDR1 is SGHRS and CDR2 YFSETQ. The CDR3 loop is CASSFPGNEQYF. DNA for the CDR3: TGCGCCAGCAGCTTTCCAGGGAACGAGCAGTACTTC.

The CDR3 bases are TGTGCCAGCAGCGTAGGGGAGGCCTTTTGGGGCTACACCTTC. This encodes CASSVGEAFWGYTF. This chain connects TRBV9 to TRBJ1-2; D is unresolved. Germline values: CDR1 SGDLS, CDR2 YYNGEE. V was shortened by 0 bases and J by 8 bases, with 14 bases between the two germline ends. CDR3 length: 14 residues.

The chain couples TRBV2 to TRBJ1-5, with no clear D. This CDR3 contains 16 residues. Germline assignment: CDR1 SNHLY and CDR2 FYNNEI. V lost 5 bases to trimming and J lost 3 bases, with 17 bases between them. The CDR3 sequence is CASSPREAKLNQPQHF. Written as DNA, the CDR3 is TGTGCCAGCAGTCCCCGAGAAGCGAAGCTCAATCAGCCCCAGCATTTT.

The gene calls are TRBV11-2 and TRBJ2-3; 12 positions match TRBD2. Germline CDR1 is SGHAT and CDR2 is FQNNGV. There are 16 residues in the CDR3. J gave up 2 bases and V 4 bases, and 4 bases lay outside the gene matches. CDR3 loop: CASSSGLAGITDTQYF. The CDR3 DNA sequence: TGTGCCAGCAGCTCTGGACTAGCGGGGATCACAGATACGCAGTATTTT.

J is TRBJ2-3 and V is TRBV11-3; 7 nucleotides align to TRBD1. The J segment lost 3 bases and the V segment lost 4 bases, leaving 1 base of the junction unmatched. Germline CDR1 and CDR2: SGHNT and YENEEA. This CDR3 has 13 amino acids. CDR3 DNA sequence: TGTGCCAGCAGCTGGACAGGAACAGATACGCAGTATTTT. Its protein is CASSWTGTDTQYF.

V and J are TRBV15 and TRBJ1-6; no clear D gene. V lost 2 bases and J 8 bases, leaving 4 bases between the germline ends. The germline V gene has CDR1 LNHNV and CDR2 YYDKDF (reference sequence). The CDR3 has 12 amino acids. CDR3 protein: CATSRPDSPLHF. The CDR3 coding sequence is TGTGCCACCAGCAGACCTGATTCACCCCTCCACTTT.

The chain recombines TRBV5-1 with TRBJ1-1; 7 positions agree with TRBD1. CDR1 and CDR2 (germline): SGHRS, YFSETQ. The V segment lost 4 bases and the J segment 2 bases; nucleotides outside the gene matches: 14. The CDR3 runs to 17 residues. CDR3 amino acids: CASSLDPQGRGNTEAFF. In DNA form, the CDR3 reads TGCGCCAGCAGCCTGGATCCACAGGGGCGGGGAAACACTGAAGCTTTCTTT.